This T cell receptor (beta chain) was obtained from a study of Ad26.COV2.S vaccination and SARS-CoV-2 variants. Study at large: Sample donor was a member of the COV1001 Ad26.COV2.S trial arm.

Treatment given: about 20 received Ad26.COV2.S at low or high dose, single or two shots; roughly 5 received placebo; per-sample allocation not given. Sample collection was performed on day 63 after the first vaccine or placebo injection. Assay: immunoSEQ multiplex PCR; the TCRdb copy retains only in-frame clones and omits some. The sample carries about 680,000 clones, around 92% recorded once. V was pared by 7 bases and J by 6 bases, with 18 bases between. CDR1 and CDR2 (germline): MRHNA, SNTAGT. The CDR3 is made up of 14 amino acids. The J gene is TRBJ1-2, the V gene TRBV6-4, with D perhaps TRBD1 (6 bases). The sequencing used peripheral blood, collected in a trial of Ad26.COV2.S vaccine versus placebo. This receptor was identified in a person aged 18-65 years who received the Ad26.COV2.S COVID-19 vaccine or a placebo. Here the CDR3 DNA reads TGTGCCAGCACCGAGAGGGCAGGGGAGGATGGCTACACCTTC. Translation gives CASTERAGEDGYTF.